This is a list of T cell receptor beta chains from one sample in a study of siplizumab effects on memory and regulatory T cells. Clones were read by immunoSEQ multiplex PCR, and TCRdb kept only the in-frame ones, dropping some. Here the sample spans 100,000 to 110,000 clones, over 90% being singletons. The sample taken for sequencing was non-Treg CD4+ T cells sorted from blood. These receptors all stem from a human donor in good health. CDR3s include the opening cysteine and the closing phenylalanine or tryptophan. Fields, in order: clone size, D gene, V gene, J gene, CDR3 protein, CDR3 DNA. A D gene is named only where the DNA matches it firmly. Rows may omit the clone size; those that give it use once, few, many or a size class.

.	.	TRBV15	TRBJ1-2	CATSRDPRDIYGYTF	TGTGCCACCAGCAGAGATCCCCGGGACATCTATGGCTACACCTTC
.	TRBD2	TRBV5-1	TRBJ2-7	CASSEATSGSLYEQYF	TGCGCCAGCAGCGAGGCGACTAGCGGGAGTCTGTACGAGCAGTACTTC
.	.	TRBV7-3	TRBJ2-2	CASSSLTQGTGELFF	TGTGCCAGCAGCTCCCTCACGCAGGGCACCGGGGAGCTGTTTTTT
.	TRBD2	TRBV29-1	TRBJ2-3	CSVRTSGADTQYF	TGCAGCGTCCGCACTAGCGGAGCCGATACGCAGTATTTT
.	.	TRBV14	TRBJ2-1	CASSRVTTLNNEQFF	TGTGCCAGCAGCCGGGTCACAACCCTGAACAATGAGCAGTTCTTC
.	.	TRBV10-3	TRBJ1-1	CAISEGIAVNTEAFF	TGTGCCATCAGTGAGGGGATAGCGGTGAACACTGAAGCTTTCTTT
.	.	TRBV27	TRBJ2-3	CASRSTQLGLADTQYF	TGTGCCAGCAGGTCCACACAGCTGGGTCTCGCAGATACGCAGTATTTT
.	.	TRBV28	TRBJ2-5	CAIEQGGETQYF	TGTGCCATTGAACAGGGTGGAGAGACCCAGTACTTC
.	TRBD2	TRBV29-1	TRBJ2-5	CSVAPLALQETQYF	TGCAGCGTTGCTCCACTAGCGCTACAAGAGACCCAGTACTTC
.	.	TRBV6-4	TRBJ1-1	CASRESGLGTEAFF	TGTGCCAGCAGGGAATCGGGTCTGGGCACTGAAGCTTTCTTT
.	TRBD1	TRBV19	TRBJ1-5	CASLVTWTGGDQPQHF	TGTGCCAGTCTAGTCACCTGGACAGGGGGCGATCAGCCCCAGCATTTT
.	.	TRBV28	TRBJ1-3	CASIRENSGNTIYF	TGTGCCAGCATCAGGGAAAACTCTGGAAACACCATATATTTT
.	.	TRBV21-1	TRBJ2-7	CASSKLCLAGTYEQYF	TGTGCCAGCAGCAAATTGTGTCTAGCGGGAACCTACGAGCAGTACTTC
.	TRBD2	TRBV7-3	TRBJ2-3	CASSLIVASGSRMGTDTQYF	TGTGCCAGCAGCTTAATCGTGGCTAGCGGGAGTAGAATGGGGACAGATACGCAGTATTTT
.	.	TRBV6-6	TRBJ1-3	CASSYSTARNTIYF	TGTGCCAGCAGTTACTCGACAGCCCGAAACACCATATATTTT
.	TRBD1	TRBV7-9	TRBJ2-7	CASRGDRGLNEQYF	TGTGCCAGCAGAGGGGACAGGGGGCTGAACGAGCAGTACTTC
.	.	TRBV11-2	TRBJ2-3	CASSLSSISTDTQYF	TGTGCCAGCAGCTTAAGTTCGATTAGCACAGATACGCAGTATTTT
.	.	TRBV29-1	TRBJ1-4	CSVEVLQKGEKLFF	TGCAGCGTTGAAGTACTTCAGAAAGGAGAAAAACTGTTTTTT
once	.	TRBV28	TRBJ1-2	CASSFSPGQYGYTF	TGTGCCAGCAGTTTTAGCCCGGGCCAATATGGCTACACCTTC
.	.	TRBV5-1	TRBJ2-3	CASSSRTDTQYF	TGCGCCAGCAGCTCCCGAACAGATACGCAGTATTTT
.	.	TRBV5-6	TRBJ2-3	CASSLIPVVSDTQYF	TGTGCCAGCAGCTTGATCCCCGTCGTCTCGGATACGCAGTATTTT
.	.	TRBV6-1	TRBJ2-1	CASTPVYGRSDEQFF	TGTGCCAGCACCCCAGTTTACGGGAGATCGGATGAGCAGTTCTTC
.	TRBD1	TRBV4-1	TRBJ2-1	CASSQDSFFAGGYDEQFF	TGCGCCAGCAGCCAAGATAGTTTCTTTGCAGGGGGCTACGATGAGCAGTTCTTC
.	TRBD1	TRBV18	TRBJ2-5	CASSPRTGGEETQYF	TGTGCCAGCTCACCACGGACAGGGGGCGAGGAGACCCAGTACTTC
.	.	TRBV7-3	TRBJ1-1	CASSLASTGTDTEAFF	TGTGCCAGCAGCTTAGCTTCTACAGGGACCGACACTGAAGCTTTCTTT
once	TRBD1	TRBV7-9	TRBJ1-2	CASSWGATGGYTF	TGTGCCAGCAGCTGGGGGGCGACAGGGGGCTACACCTTC
.	.	TRBV6-5	TRBJ1-1	CASSYSNGNTEAFF	TGTGCCAGCAGTTACTCGAATGGGAACACTGAAGCTTTCTTT
once	.	TRBV5-1	TRBJ2-5	CASSLGGDFQETQYF	TGCGCCAGCAGCTTGGGCGGAGACTTCCAAGAGACCCAGTACTTC
.	.	TRBV2	TRBJ2-7	CASSEPLLEYEQYF	TGTGCCAGCAGTGAACCTCTTCTTGAATACGAGCAGTACTTC
.	.	TRBV5-6	TRBJ2-7	CASSLAPGAVAYEQYF	TGTGCCAGCAGCTTGGCCCCCGGGGCAGTTGCCTACGAGCAGTACTTC
.	TRBD1	TRBV28	TRBJ2-7	CASSLFRDRGFREQYF	TGTGCCAGCAGTCTTTTCCGGGACAGGGGGTTTCGCGAGCAGTACTTC
.	.	TRBV6-6	TRBJ2-6	CASSSPDGSGANVLTF	TGTGCCAGCAGTTCCCCCGACGGCTCTGGGGCCAACGTCCTGACTTTC
once	.	TRBV15	TRBJ2-5	CATSARGNQETQYF	TGTGCCACCAGCGCCAGGGGAAACCAAGAGACCCAGTACTTC
.	TRBD1	TRBV19	TRBJ1-3	CASSLGTGDYVASGNTIYF	TGTGCCAGTAGTCTGGGGACAGGAGATTACGTTGCCTCTGGAAACACCATATATTTT
once	.	TRBV6-5	TRBJ2-3	CASSYSGLKGTDTQYF	TGTGCCAGCAGTTACTCTGGGTTAAAGGGAACAGATACGCAGTATTTT
.	TRBD2	TRBV19	TRBJ2-4	CASDRGVAENIQYF	TGTGCCAGTGACCGGGGGGTCGCGGAAAACATTCAGTACTTC
.	TRBD1	TRBV2	TRBJ2-1	CASSADSRAGQGGIFF	TGTGCCAGCAGCGCCGATTCTAGAGCGGGACAGGGAGGAATTTTCTTC
.	.	TRBV19	TRBJ1-1	CASSIWGAEAFF	TGTGCCAGTAGTATTTGGGGGGCTGAAGCTTTCTTT
.	TRBD1	TRBV5-1	TRBJ2-1	CASTPGQADNEQFF	TGCGCCAGCACCCCCGGACAGGCGGACAATGAGCAGTTCTTC
.	.	TRBV7-3	TRBJ2-7	CASSLQGPPYEQYF	TGTGCCAGCAGCCTACAGGGTCCCCCCTACGAGCAGTACTTC
.	.	TRBV19	TRBJ2-1	CASSMTQFGEQFF	TGTGCCAGTAGTATGACACAGTTCGGTGAGCAGTTCTTC
.	.	TRBV5-6	TRBJ1-1	CASSLTLRGEAFF	TGTGCCAGCAGCTTAACGTTAAGGGGTGAAGCTTTCTTT
.	.	TRBV11-2	TRBJ2-7	CASSLGSGLAEQYF	TGTGCCAGCAGCTTAGGGAGCGGGCTGGCCGAGCAGTACTTC
once	.	TRBV2	TRBJ2-7	CASNRQVDEQYF	TGTGCCAGCAACAGGCAGGTGGACGAGCAGTACTTC
.	TRBD2	TRBV4-1	TRBJ2-5	CASSLIGGCGETQYF	TGCGCCAGCAGCCTCATCGGGGGGTGCGGGGAGACCCAGTACTTC
.	.	TRBV7-6	TRBJ2-1	CASSLAESVTYNEQFF	TGTGCCAGCAGCTTAGCGGAGAGCGTGACCTACAATGAGCAGTTCTTC
.	.	TRBV27	TRBJ2-7	CASSFALSSYEQYF	TGTGCCAGCAGTTTTGCTTTGTCCTCCTACGAGCAGTACTTC
.	TRBD2	TRBV6-5	TRBJ2-7	CASRASGEGYEQYF	TGTGCCAGCAGGGCTTCGGGGGAGGGCTACGAGCAGTACTTC
.	TRBD2	TRBV18	TRBJ2-1	CASSLGLAGGSDEQFF	TGTGCCAGCTCACTGGGACTAGCGGGAGGTAGCGATGAGCAGTTCTTC
.	TRBD2	TRBV11-3	TRBJ2-1	CASSLEGGDEQFF	TGTGCCAGCAGCTTAGAGGGGGGGGATGAGCAGTTCTTC
.	.	TRBV6-5	TRBJ2-7	CASSYRAGPYEQYF	TGTGCCAGCAGTTATAGGGCAGGTCCCTACGAGCAGTACTTC
.	TRBD2	TRBV6-5	TRBJ2-1	CASSYRSGRAYNEQFF	TGTGCCAGCAGTTACCGGAGCGGGAGGGCATACAATGAGCAGTTCTTC
.	TRBD2	TRBV19	TRBJ2-3	CASSIGLNGGSDTQYF	TGTGCCAGTAGTATAGGGTTAAACGGGGGGTCAGATACGCAGTATTTT
once	.	TRBV6-1	TRBJ1-4	CASRDTGMANEKLFF	TGTGCCAGCAGGGATACAGGGATGGCTAATGAAAAACTGTTTTTT
once	TRBD2	TRBV18	TRBJ2-7	CASSPPTSGDPGEQYF	TGTGCCAGCTCACCACCGACTAGCGGAGACCCGGGCGAGCAGTACTTC